This T cell receptor (beta chain) was sequenced in a study of T cell changes during pregnancy in multiple sclerosis. Sequencing used immunoSEQ multiplex PCR; TCRdb keeps in-frame clones, though not all of them. Here the sample spans more than 25,000 clones, approximately 90% being singletons. Germline trimming cut 9 bases from V and 9 bases from J; bases unmatched to any gene: 13. The CDR3 is made up of 14 amino acids. Germline CDR1 reads MNHEY; CDR2 reads SMNVEV (reference sequence). The sample was CD8+ T cells from peripheral blood mononuclear cells, taken in the first trimester of pregnancy. The chain carries TRBV27 and TRBJ2-1, with 8 positions matching TRBD1. The clonotype was recovered from a female donor with multiple sclerosis, enrolled in a pregnancy study. The CDR3 region is CASMITGGNGEQFF. CDR3 nucleotide sequence: TGTGCCAGTATGATAACAGGGGGGAATGGTGAGCAGTTCTTC.